This T cell receptor (beta chain) came from a study of T cell repertoires and Cas9 in healthy adults (dated 2018 in TCRdb). The study in broad terms: Multi-effector potency, cytotoxicity and lineage determination within the CD4 and CD8 compartments were characterized for SpCas9-reactive T cells. The study examined preexisting T cell immunity against the Streptococcus pyogenes Cas9 nuclease (SpCas9) used in CRISPR gene editing. What the work shows at the level of the full study, not this receptor alone: In vitro, the proliferation and function of SpCas9-reactive effector T cells were reported to be mitigated by SpCas9-reactive regulatory T cells.

Donors were healthy humans. Turning to this clone: This clone's antigen is unknown. It has no much larger one-base neighbor in the sample; base qualities were not kept.

The protocol used for the library was the immunoSEQ multiplex PCR assay. TCRdb limited this immuneACCESS table to in-frame rearrangements with V and J called. A share of clones is missing; checked studies link under half to unresolved V genes, and the rest is unexplained. Across this sample there are more than 20,000 clones, with just under 95% seen only once. The biggest ten clones account for roughly 0.76% of the sample. This receptor was obtained from a human donor in good health. The sample consisted of CD4+ effector T cells (CD127+, CD25-, CD137-, CD154-) from PBMCs; culture status not recorded.

The nucleotide sequence reads as follows: TGTGCCATCGCAAGGTCCTCCTACAATGAGCAGTTCTTC. The resulting protein is CAIARSSYNEQFF. The sequence joins TRBV10-3 to TRBJ2-1, with the D gene uncertain. V is shortened by 8 bases, J by 0 bases, and the region joining them spans 8 bases. The germline V gene sets CDR1 to ENHRY and CDR2 to SYGVKD. The CDR3 holds 13 amino acids from the cysteine to the phenylalanine. CDR3 DNA is the only sequence kept; it has 39 bases, read in frame from the first base.